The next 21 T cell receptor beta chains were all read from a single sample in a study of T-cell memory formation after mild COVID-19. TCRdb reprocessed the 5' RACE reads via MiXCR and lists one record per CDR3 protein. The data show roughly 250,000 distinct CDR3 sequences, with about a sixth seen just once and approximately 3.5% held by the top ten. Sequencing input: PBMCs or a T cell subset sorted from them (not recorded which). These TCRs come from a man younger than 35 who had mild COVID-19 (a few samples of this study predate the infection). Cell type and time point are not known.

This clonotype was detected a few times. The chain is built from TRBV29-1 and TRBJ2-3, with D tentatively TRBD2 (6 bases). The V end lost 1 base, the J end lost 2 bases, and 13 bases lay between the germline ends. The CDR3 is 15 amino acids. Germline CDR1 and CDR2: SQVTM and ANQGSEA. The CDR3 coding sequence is TGCAGCGTTGAAGGGCCGGGCGGGGACACAGATACGCAGTATTTT. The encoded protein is CSVEGPGGDTDTQYF.

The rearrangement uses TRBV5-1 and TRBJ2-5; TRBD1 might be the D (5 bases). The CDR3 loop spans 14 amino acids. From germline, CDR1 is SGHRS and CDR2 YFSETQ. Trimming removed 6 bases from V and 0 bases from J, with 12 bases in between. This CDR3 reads CASTGPQDQETQYF. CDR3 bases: TGCGCCAGCACAGGGCCCCAGGACCAAGAGACCCAGTACTTC.

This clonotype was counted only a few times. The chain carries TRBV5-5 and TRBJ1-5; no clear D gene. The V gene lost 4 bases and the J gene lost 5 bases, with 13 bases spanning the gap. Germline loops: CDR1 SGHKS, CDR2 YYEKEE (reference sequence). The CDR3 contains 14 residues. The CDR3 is CASSPSPSDQPQHF. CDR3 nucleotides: TGTGCCAGCAGCCCCAGCCCGTCGGATCAGCCCCAGCATTTT.

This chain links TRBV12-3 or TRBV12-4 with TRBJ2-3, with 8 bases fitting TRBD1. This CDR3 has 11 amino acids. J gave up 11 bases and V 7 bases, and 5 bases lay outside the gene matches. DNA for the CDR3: TGTGCCAGCAATAAGGGACAGGAGCAGTATTTT. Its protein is CASNKGQEQYF.

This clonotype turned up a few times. For the CDR3, the DNA is TGTGCCAGCAGCTCCCAGGGGGGGCAGCCCCAGCATTTT. It translates to CASSSQGGQPQHF. The chain carries TRBV7-2 and TRBJ1-5; 7 bases line up with TRBD1. J lost 7 bases, V lost 4 bases, and 4 bases had no gene match. The length of the CDR3 is 13 residues. Germline lookup yields CDR1 SGHTA and CDR2 FQGNSA.

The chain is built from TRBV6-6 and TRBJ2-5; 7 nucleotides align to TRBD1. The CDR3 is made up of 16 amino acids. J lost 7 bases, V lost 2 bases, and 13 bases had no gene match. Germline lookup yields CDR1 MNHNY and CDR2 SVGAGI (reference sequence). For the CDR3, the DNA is TGTGCCAGCAGTTACACCGGGACAGCCTCCCCAGGGACCCAGTACTTC. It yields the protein CASSYTGTASPGTQYF.

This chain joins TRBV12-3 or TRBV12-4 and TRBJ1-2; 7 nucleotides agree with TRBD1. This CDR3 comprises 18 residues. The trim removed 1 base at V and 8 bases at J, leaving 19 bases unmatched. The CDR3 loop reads CASSLDYLGQRSTMGYTF. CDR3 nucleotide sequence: TGTGCCAGCAGTTTAGATTACTTGGGACAGCGTTCAACTATGGGCTACACCTTC.

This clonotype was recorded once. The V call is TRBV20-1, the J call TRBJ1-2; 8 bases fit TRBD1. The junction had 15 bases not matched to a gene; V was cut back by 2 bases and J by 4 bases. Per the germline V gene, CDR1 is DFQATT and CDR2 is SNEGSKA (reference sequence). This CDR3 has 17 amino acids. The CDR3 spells CSARKDRGRGSIYGYTF. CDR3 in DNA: TGCAGTGCTAGAAAAGACAGGGGCCGCGGTAGTATCTATGGCTACACCTTC.

The CDR3 DNA sequence: TGTGCCAGCAGCTCTGAGGGGAGTTCCTATAATTCACCCCTCCACTTT. Protein sequence: CASSSEGSSYNSPLHF. V is TRBV5-8 and J is TRBJ1-6; the D gene is possibly TRBD1 (5 bases). The CDR3 contains 16 residues. V dropped 3 bases and J dropped 1 base, with 11 bases sitting between them. The germline gives CDR1 SGHTS, CDR2 YDEGEE. Drawing the rest from reference TRBV5-8 and TRBJ1-6, the complete variable domain is EAGVTQSPTHLIKTRGQQATLRCSPISGHTSVYWYQQALGLGLQFLLWYDEGEERNRGNFPPRFSGRQFPNYSSELNVNALELEDSALYLCASSSEGSSYNSPLHFGNGTRLTVT.

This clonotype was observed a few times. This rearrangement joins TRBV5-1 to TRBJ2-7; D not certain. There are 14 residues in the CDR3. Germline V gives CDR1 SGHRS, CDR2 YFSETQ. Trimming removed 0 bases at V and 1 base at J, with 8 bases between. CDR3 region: CASSLAPQSYEQYV. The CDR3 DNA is TGCGCCAGCAGCTTGGCCCCACAATCCTACGAGCAGTACGTC.

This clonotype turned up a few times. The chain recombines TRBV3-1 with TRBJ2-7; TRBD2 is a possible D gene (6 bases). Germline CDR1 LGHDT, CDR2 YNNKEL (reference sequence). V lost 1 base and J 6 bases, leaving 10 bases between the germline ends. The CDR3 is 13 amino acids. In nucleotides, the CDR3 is TGTGCCAGCAGCCAAGGGACTAAGACCGAGCAGTACGTC. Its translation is CASSQGTKTEQYV.

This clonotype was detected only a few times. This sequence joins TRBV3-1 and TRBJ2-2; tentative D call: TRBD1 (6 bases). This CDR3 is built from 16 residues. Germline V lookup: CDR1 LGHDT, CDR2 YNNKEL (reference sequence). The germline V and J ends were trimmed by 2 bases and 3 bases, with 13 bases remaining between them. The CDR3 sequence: CASSQSPRGDTGELFF. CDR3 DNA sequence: TGTGCCAGCAGCCAAAGCCCCAGGGGTGACACCGGGGAGCTGTTTTTT. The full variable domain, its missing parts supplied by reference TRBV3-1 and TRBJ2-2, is DTAVSQTPKYLVTQMGNDKSIKCEQNLGHDTMYWYKQDSKKFLKIMFSYNNKELIINETVPNRFSPKSPDKAHLNLHINSLELGDSAVYFCASSQSPRGDTGELFFGEGSRLTVL.

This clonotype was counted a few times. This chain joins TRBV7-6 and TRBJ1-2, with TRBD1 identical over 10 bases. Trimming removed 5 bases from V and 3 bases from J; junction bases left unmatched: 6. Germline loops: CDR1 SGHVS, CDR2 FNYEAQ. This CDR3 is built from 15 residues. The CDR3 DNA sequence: TGTGCCAGCAGCCCAAGACAGGGGGCCGACTATGGCTACACCTTC. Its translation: CASSPRQGADYGYTF.

The CDR3 is CASSQDRRNYGYTF. The CDR3 region has the DNA TGCGCCAGCAGCCAGGACAGGAGGAACTATGGCTACACCTTC. The chain is built from TRBV4-3 and TRBJ1-2, with 7 nucleotides matching TRBD1. Germline V gene lookup returns CDR1 LGHNA and CDR2 YSLEER. V was pared by 3 bases and J by 2 bases, with 3 bases of the junction left unmatched. The CDR3 has 14 residues.

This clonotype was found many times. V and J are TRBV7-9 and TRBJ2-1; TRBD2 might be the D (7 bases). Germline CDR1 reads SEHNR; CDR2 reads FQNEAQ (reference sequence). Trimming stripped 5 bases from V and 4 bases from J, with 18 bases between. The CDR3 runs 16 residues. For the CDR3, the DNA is TGTGCCAGCAGCCCCGGGGGGCTAGCAGTTTACAATGAGCAGTTCTTC. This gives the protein CASSPGGLAVYNEQFF.

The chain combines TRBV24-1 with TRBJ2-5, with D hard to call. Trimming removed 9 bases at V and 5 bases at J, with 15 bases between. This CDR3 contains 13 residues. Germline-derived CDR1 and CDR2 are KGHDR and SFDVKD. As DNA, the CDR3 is TGTGCCACCGAGGACGGCTATGGGGAGACCCAGTACTTC. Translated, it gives CATEDGYGETQYF.

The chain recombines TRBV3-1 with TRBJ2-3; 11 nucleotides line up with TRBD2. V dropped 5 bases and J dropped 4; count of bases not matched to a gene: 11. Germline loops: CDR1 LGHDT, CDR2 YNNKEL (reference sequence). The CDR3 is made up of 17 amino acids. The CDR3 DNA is TGTGCCAGCAGCAACCGACTAGCGGGGCTTTGGTCAGATACGCAGTATTTT. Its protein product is CASSNRLAGLWSDTQYF.

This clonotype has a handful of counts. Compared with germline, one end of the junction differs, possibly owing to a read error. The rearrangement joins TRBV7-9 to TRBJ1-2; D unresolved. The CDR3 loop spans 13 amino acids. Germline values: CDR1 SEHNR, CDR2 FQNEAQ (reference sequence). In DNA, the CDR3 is TGTGCCAGCAGCTTCCGGGCCAACTACGGCTACACCTTC. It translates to CASSFRANYGYTF.

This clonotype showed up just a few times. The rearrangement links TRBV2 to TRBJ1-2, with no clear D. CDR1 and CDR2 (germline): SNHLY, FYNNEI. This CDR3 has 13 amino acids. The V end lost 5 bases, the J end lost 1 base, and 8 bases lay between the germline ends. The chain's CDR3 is CASSQQLNYGYTF. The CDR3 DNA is TGTGCCAGCAGTCAACAACTTAACTATGGCTACACCTTC.

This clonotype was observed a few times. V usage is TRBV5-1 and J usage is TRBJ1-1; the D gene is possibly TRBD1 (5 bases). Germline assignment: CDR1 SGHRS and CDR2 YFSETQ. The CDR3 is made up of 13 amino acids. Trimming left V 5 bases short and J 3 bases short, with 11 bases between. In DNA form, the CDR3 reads TGCGCCAGCAGGGCACAGGCCTACACTGAAGCTTTCTTT. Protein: CASRAQAYTEAFF.

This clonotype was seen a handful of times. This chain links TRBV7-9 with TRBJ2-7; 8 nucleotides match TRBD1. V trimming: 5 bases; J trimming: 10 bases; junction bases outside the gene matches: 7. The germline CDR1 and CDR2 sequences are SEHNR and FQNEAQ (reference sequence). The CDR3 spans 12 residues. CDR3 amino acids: CASSQGQGRQYF. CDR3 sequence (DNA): TGTGCCAGCAGCCAAGGACAGGGCCGCCAGTACTTC. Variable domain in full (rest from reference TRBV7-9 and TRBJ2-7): DTGVSQNPRHKITKRGQNVTFRCDPISEHNRLYWYRQTLGQGPEFLTYFQNEAQLEKSRLLSDRFSAERPKGSFSTLEIQRTEQGDSAMYLCASSQGQGRQYFGPGTRLTVT.